These 10 T cell receptor beta chains were all obtained from the same sample, sequenced in a study of T-cell reconstitution after alpha-beta-depleted transplantation in children. Construction of the TCRbeta library involved unique molecular identifiers. TCRdb reanalysed the PCR reads using MiXCR and keeps one entry per CDR3 protein. The data show about 200,000 distinct CDR3 sequences, approximately 6.8% seen once. The sequencing here drew on PBMCs, taken before TCRalphabeta/CD19-depleted stem cell transplant. The receptors come from a girl in the first two years of life with combined immunodeficiency, due to receive a stem cell transplant.

This clonotype was counted at least ten times. The chain combines TRBV24-1 with TRBJ2-5; possible D gene TRBD2, 5 bases. Germline V CDR1 and CDR2: KGHDR, SFDVKD. The CDR3 has 14 residues. Trimming left V 7 bases short and J 5 bases short, with 16 bases between. The CDR3 loop reads CATRPGVGPETQYF. Written as DNA, the CDR3 is TGTGCCACCAGGCCCGGGGTGGGTCCGGAGACCCAGTACTTC.

This clonotype has ten or more counts. The chain has TRBV29-1 and TRBJ2-1; TRBD1 matches 8 bases. The CDR3 is 15 amino acids. J gave up 4 bases and V 3 bases, and 8 bases lay outside the gene matches. Germline assignment: CDR1 SQVTM and CDR2 ANQGSEA. The CDR3 reads CSVEVGQAPYNEQFF. The CDR3 DNA reads TGCAGCGTTGAGGTGGGACAGGCGCCTTACAATGAGCAGTTCTTC.

This clonotype was detected many times. The chain couples TRBV28 to TRBJ2-5; TRBD2 aligns across 14 bases. CDR1 and CDR2 (germline): MDHEN, SYDVKM. Trimming took 6 bases from V and 5 from J; bases not matched to a gene: 20. The CDR3 consists of 20 residues. The CDR3 DNA sequence: TGTGCCAGCAGGGTCGGGACCCAAGGACTAGCGGGAGGACCGCTGGAGACCCAGTACTTC. This sequence encodes CASRVGTQGLAGGPLETQYF.

There are many counts of this clonotype. This CDR3 is CASSIMLHTEAFF. In DNA form, the CDR3 reads TGTGCCAGCAGTATTATGTTACACACTGAAGCTTTCTTT. The chain uses TRBV7-3 and TRBJ1-1; D call uncertain. From germline, CDR1 is SGHTA and CDR2 FQGTGA. CDR3 length equals 13 residues. The germline V and J ends were trimmed by 6 bases and 3 bases, with 11 bases remaining between them.

In its sample, this clonotype was seen many times. CDR3 loop: CASSSLGVGRYEQYF. The CDR3 bases are TGTGCCAGCAGTTCCCTGGGGGTCGGTCGGTACGAGCAGTACTTC. The chain combines TRBV28 with TRBJ2-7; the D call may be TRBD1 or TRBD2 (5 bases each). The ends were cut back, 4 bases at V and 4 bases at J, with 17 bases in the middle. CDR1 MDHEN and CDR2 SYDVKM come from the germline V gene. The CDR3 contains 15 residues.

This clonotype was counted ten times or more. The chain uses TRBV5-1 and TRBJ2-7, with 12 bases aligning to TRBD2. The V and J ends lost 4 bases and 1 base, in that order; junction bases with no gene match: 3. Germline V lookup: CDR1 SGHRS, CDR2 YFSETQ. The CDR3 is made up of 15 amino acids. CDR3 sequence (DNA): TGCGCCAGCAGCATTGGGACTAGCGGGTCCTACGAGCAGTACTTC. As protein: CASSIGTSGSYEQYF.

This clonotype was picked up many times. The rearrangement uses TRBV12-3 or TRBV12-4 and TRBJ2-5, with D perhaps matching TRBD2 (7 bases). V dropped 5 bases and J dropped 3 bases, with 19 bases sitting between them. The CDR3 runs 16 residues. This chain's CDR3 is CASSPRGERGEETQYF. CDR3 DNA sequence: TGTGCCAGCAGTCCAAGGGGGGAGCGGGGAGAAGAGACCCAGTACTTC.

This clonotype showed up just once. A much larger clone lies one base from this, so it may be a read error. Lacking the conserved final phenylalanine or tryptophan, this CDR3 likely reflects a read error. The CDR3 protein is CASSPAGTANEKLFY. DNA for the CDR3: TGCGCCAGCAGCCCAGCAGGGACAGCTAATGAAAAACTGTTTTAT. The chain has TRBV4-3 and TRBJ1-4; 7 nucleotides align to TRBD1. J was trimmed by 3 bases and V by 4 bases; bases with no gene match: 5. Germline CDR1 LGHNA, CDR2 YSLEER. The CDR3 spans 15 residues.

This clonotype was seen many times. Germline and junction disagree at one end, which may indicate a read error. The genes are TRBV7-7 and TRBJ2-1, with 7 bases aligning to TRBD2. This CDR3 is built from 16 residues. In germline, CDR1 is SSHAT, CDR2 FNYEAQ (reference sequence). CDR3 DNA sequence: TGTGCTAGCAGCTTGAGACCAGGCGGGGGTTACAATGAGCAGTTCTTC. Translation gives CASSLRPGGGYNEQFF. The variable domain in full, with the rest retrieved from reference TRBV7-7 and TRBJ2-1, is GAGVSQSPRYKVTKRGQDVTLRCDPISSHATLYWYQQALGQGPEFLTYFNYEAQPDKSGLPSDRFSAERPEGSISTLTIQRTEQRDSAMYRCASSLRPGGGYNEQFFGPGTRLTVL.

The rearrangement uses TRBV5-6 and TRBJ2-7; 7 nucleotides align to TRBD1. The CDR3 runs 13 residues. Germline V CDR1 and CDR2: SGHDT, YYEEEE. Trimming cost V 4 bases and J 6 bases; bases outside gene matches: 7. CDR3 sequence reads: CASSLPDRAEQYF. The CDR3 DNA sequence: TGTGCCAGCAGCCTCCCCGACAGGGCCGAGCAGTACTTC. Full variable domain (remainder filled in from reference TRBV5-6 and TRBJ2-7): DAGVTQSPTHLIKTRGQQVTLRCSPKSGHDTVSWYQQALGQGPQFIFQYYEEEERQRGNFPDRFSGHQFPNYSSELNVNALLLGDSALYLCASSLPDRAEQYFGPGTRLTVT.